The following is a TCR beta chain sequence with its context. Germline loops: CDR1 ENHRY, CDR2 SYGVKD. The CDR3 runs 14 residues. Trimming cost V 11 bases and J 3 bases, with 17 bases left between them. This entry comes from a study of T cells in Graves' hyperthyroidism and ophthalmopathy. Study-wide context: Peripheral blood samples were taken at initial diagnosis, prior to any treatment.

Graves' hyperthyroidism showing no ophthalmopathy progression within 18 months was considered stable. Patients aged 18 to 65 had newly diagnosed hyperthyroidism that had lasted under 2 months. Clinical symptoms, serum thyroxine, TRAb, thyroid ultrasound and orbital computed tomography informed diagnoses. Amplified TCR beta CDR3 regions came from RNA transcripts. The HTBI primer set was used in a first-round RT-PCR of the TCR CDR3. TCRdb analysed the multiplex PCR reads with MiXCR anew, one entry per CDR3 protein. Counted here are roughly 710,000 distinct CDR3 sequences, 30% to 40% occurring once; the ten biggest clones make up less than 35%.

The genes are TRBV10-3 and TRBJ2-1, with a tentative D call TRBD2 (6 bases). The specimen was blood. The clonotype originates from a woman in her 40s with Graves' hyperthyroidism. The CDR3 loop is CASRPGLDYNEQFF. DNA of the CDR3: TGTGCCTCGCGACCGGGACTGGACTACAATGAGCAGTTCTTC.